The sequence of this T cell receptor (beta chain) was determined in a study of PD-1 blockade in classical Hodgkin lymphoma. Turning to the study itself: Intravenous delivery of nivolumab at 3 mg/kg to patients occurred every 2 weeks.

The CDR3 has 16 residues. CDR1 and CDR2 from the germline V gene are LNHDA and SQIVND (reference sequence). With V trimmed by 6 bases and J by 3 bases, 13 bases remained unmatched. With regard to this clone: Its antigen is still unknown.

The time point here: cycle 4 day 1 (C4D1), after five to seven weeks of nivolumab. Every patient had relapsed following autologous stem cell transplantation, and cohorts differed in brentuximab vedotin exposure. Best outcomes ranged across complete response, partial response and progressive disease. Regarding the study as a whole: Exclusion removed patients who began nivolumab under 1 year after ASCT. Newly diagnosed patients reportedly trailed healthy donors in baseline TCR diversity.

Using immunoSEQ multiplex PCR, the repertoire was profiled, and TCRdb retains in-frame clones only, with some absent. Among around 19,000 clones, roughly three quarters were seen once, and the ten largest hold 7.2%. V is TRBV19 and J is TRBJ1-1; 7 bases align to TRBD1. The sequenced sample was peripheral blood mononuclear cells (PBMCs), obtained before the fourth cycle of nivolumab. The receptor's source is a human donor with classical Hodgkin lymphoma. The CDR3 spells CASRTGTESTDTEAFF. For the CDR3, the DNA is TGTGCCAGTAGGACCGGGACAGAATCTACGGACACTGAAGCTTTCTTT.